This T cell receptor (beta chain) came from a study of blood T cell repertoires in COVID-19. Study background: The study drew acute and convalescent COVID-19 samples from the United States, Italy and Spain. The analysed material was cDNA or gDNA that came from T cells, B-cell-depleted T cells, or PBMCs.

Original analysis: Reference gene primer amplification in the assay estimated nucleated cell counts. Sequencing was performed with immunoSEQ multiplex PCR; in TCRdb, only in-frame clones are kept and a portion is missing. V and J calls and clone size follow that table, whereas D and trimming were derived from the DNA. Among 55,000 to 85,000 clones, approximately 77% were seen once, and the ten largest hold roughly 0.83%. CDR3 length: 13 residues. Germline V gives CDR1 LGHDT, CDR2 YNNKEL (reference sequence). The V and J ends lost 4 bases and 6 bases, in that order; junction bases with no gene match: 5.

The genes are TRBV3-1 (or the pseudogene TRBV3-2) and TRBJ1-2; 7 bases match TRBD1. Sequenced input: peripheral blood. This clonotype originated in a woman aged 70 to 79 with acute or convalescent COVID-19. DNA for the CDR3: TGTGCCAGCAGCCCCTGGGACAGTGATGGCTACACCTTC. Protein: CASSPWDSDGYTF.